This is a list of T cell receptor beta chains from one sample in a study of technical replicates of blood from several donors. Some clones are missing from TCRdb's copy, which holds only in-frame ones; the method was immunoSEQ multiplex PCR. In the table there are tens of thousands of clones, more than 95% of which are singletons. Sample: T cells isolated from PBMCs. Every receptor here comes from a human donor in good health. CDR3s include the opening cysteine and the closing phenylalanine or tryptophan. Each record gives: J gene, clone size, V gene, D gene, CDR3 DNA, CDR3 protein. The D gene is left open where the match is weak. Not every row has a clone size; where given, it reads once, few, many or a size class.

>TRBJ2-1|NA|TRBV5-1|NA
TGCGCCAGCAGCTTGGACAGCTACAATGAGCAGTTCTTC
CASSLDSYNEQFF
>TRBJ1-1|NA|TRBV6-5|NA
TGTGCCAGCAGTTACGGGGGGGGTGGCACTGAAGCTTTCTTT
CASSYGGGGTEAFF
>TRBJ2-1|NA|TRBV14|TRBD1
TGTGCCAGCAGCCAACAACAACTGAGGACAGGGTTCAATGAGCAGTTCTTC
CASSQQQLRTGFNEQFF
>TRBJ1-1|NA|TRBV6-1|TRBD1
TGTGCCAGCAGTCCGCGGGACAGGGGGAACACTGAAGCTTTCTTT
CASSPRDRGNTEAFF
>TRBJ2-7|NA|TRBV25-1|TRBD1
TGTGCCAGCAGTGATCCAGGACAGGGCTACGAGCAGTACTTC
CASSDPGQGYEQYF
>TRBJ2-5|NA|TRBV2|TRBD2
TGTGCCAGCAGTGATATGCTAGCGGGGTTCCAAGAGACCCAGTACTTC
CASSDMLAGFQETQYF
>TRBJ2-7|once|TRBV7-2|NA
TGTGCCAGCAGCCCGCGAGAGGGCGGTTCCTACGAGCAGTACTTC
CASSPREGGSYEQYF
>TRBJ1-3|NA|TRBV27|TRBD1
TGTGCCAGCAGCTTGTCGGGACAGGGCTATTCCTCTGGAAACACCATATATTTT
CASSLSGQGYSSGNTIYF
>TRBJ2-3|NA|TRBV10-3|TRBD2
TGTGCCACCAATTCTCTAGCGGATCGCACAGATACGCAGTATTTT
CATNSLADRTDTQYF
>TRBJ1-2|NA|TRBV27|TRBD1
TGTGCCAGCAGTTCTCCGGGACAGGGGGCGATTGGCTACACCTTC
CASSSPGQGAIGYTF
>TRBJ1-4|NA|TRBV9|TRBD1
TGTGCCAGCAGCACCTCACAGGGGTCGGGTGAAAAACTGTTTTTT
CASSTSQGSGEKLFF
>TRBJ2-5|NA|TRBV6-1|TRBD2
TGTGCCACCCGGACTAGCGGGGGGACACAGACCCAGTACTTC
CATRTSGGTQTQYF
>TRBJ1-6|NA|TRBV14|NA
TGTGCCAGCAGCCGCCCCGGGGAGGGTAAGAATTCACCCCTCCACTTT
CASSRPGEGKNSPLHF
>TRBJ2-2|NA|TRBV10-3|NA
TGTGCCATCAGTGCGGGTGGCACCGGGGAGCTGTTTTTT
CAISAGGTGELFF
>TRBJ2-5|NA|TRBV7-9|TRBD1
TGTGCCAGCAGCTCAGGGCCCCAGGGCAAAGGGGGCGGAGAGACCCAGTACTTC
CASSSGPQGKGGGETQYF
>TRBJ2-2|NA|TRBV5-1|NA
TGCGCCAGCAGCTTGAGTGGGCAGGGGAACACCGGGGAGCTGTTTTTT
CASSLSGQGNTGELFF
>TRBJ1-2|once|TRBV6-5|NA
TGTGCCACCACCCTCCCAGGGCACTATGGCTACACCTTC
CATTLPGHYGYTF
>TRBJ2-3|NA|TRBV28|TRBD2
TGTGCCAGCAGGGCACCGACTAGCGGGACCGGGGATACGCAGTATTTT
CASRAPTSGTGDTQYF
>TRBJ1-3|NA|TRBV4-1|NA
TGCGCCAGCAGCCAACCTATCGAGGCTGGAAACACCATATATTTT
CASSQPIEAGNTIYF
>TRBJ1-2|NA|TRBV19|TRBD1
TGTGCCAGTAGTCCACAGGGGGCCGATGGCTACACCTTC
CASSPQGADGYTF
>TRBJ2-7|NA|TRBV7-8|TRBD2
TGTGCCAGCAGCTTGCCTAGCGGGAGATGGTACTCCTACGAGCAGTACTTC
CASSLPSGRWYSYEQYF
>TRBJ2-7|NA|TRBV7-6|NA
TGTGCCAGCAGCTTTGAGCTATTCTACGAGCAGTACTTC
CASSFELFYEQYF
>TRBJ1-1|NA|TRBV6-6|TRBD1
TGTGCCAGCAGTCCCACCGGGACAGGGGGCACTGAAGCTTTCTTT
CASSPTGTGGTEAFF
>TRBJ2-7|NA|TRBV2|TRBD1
TGTGCCAGCAGTGACGGATATTTAGGGGACAGGTCTTACTTACACTCCTACGAGCAGTACTTC
CASSDGYLGDRSYLHSYEQYF
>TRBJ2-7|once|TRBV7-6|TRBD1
TGTGCCAGCAGCTCCGGGACAGTCGTCTACGAGCAGTACTTC
CASSSGTVVYEQYF
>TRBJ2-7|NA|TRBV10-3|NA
TGTGCCATCGCGAGGGACTACGAGCAGTACTTC
CAIARDYEQYF
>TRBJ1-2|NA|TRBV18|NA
TGTGCCAGCTCGGGGGGTATCTATGGCTACACCTTC
CASSGGIYGYTF
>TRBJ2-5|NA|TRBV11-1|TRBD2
TGTGCCAGCAGCGGGCGGACTAGCGGGGGGCAAGAGACCCAGTACTTC
CASSGRTSGGQETQYF
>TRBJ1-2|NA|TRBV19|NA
TGTGCCAGTAGTCCCAGCCCGCAGGGGTTAGAAAGCTACACCTTC
CASSPSPQGLESYTF
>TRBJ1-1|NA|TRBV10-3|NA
TGTGCCATCAGTGATGGTCGACAGTACACTGAAGCTTTCTTT
CAISDGRQYTEAFF
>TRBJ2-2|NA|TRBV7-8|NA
TGTGCCAGCAGGACCACCTGGGACTACACCGGGGAGCTGTTTTTT
CASRTTWDYTGELFF
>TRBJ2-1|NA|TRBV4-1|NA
TGCGCCAGCAGCCAAGAACTCTGGCGACCTGGGAGGAACAATGAGCAGTTCTTC
CASSQELWRPGRNNEQFF
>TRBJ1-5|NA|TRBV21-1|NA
TGTGCCAGCAGCAAAGCGAAAGAAATACGGGGGGAGGTTAGCAATCAGCCCCAGCATTTT
CASSKAKEIRGEVSNQPQHF
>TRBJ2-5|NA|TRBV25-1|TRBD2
TGTGCCAGCAGTGAATCCAGCGGGGAAGGGACCCAGTACTTC
CASSESSGEGTQYF
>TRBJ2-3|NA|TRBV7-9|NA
TGTGCCAGCAGCTTCGAGGATGCAGCGGGTACAGATACGCAGTATTTT
CASSFEDAAGTDTQYF
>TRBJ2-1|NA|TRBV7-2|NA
TGTGCCAGCACCGTCAAGGGGAATGAGCAGTTCTTC
CASTVKGNEQFF
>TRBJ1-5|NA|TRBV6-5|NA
TGTGCCAGCAGACCGGACGGGGGCAATCAGCCCCAGCATTTT
CASRPDGGNQPQHF
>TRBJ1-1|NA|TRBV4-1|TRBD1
TGCGCCAGCAGCCCATCAGGGACAGGGGGAGGTAAGGTCACTGAAGCTTTCTTT
CASSPSGTGGGKVTEAFF
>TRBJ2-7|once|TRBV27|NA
TGTGCCAGCAGTTTAGCCCCAGGGTTAATCTACGAGCAGTACTTC
CASSLAPGLIYEQYF
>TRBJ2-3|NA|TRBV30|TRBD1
TGTGCCTGGAGTTACAGGGGAGTCCTCACAGATACGCAGTATTTT
CAWSYRGVLTDTQYF
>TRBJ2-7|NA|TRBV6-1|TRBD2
TGTGCCAGCATTACGCGGGAGGCGTTCTACGAGCAGTACTTC
CASITREAFYEQYF
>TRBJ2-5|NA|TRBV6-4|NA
TGTGCCAGCAGTGCAGGAGGGGACCAAGAGACCCAGTACTTC
CASSAGGDQETQYF
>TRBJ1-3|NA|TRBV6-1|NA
TGTGCCAGCAGTTCCCCAGGGTTGGGAAACACCATATATTTT
CASSSPGLGNTIYF
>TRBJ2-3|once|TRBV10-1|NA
TGCGCCCAAATTTGTACAAGCGGGTTGACAGATACGCAGTATTTT
CAQICTSGLTDTQYF
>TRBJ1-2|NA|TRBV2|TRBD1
TGTGCCAGCAGCAAACATCCAGGGGGCGGGACGGAAGGCTACACCTTC
CASSKHPGGGTEGYTF
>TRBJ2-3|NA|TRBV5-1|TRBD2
TGCGCCAGCAGCTTGGTACTAGCGGGAGAGTCAGATACGCAGTATTTT
CASSLVLAGESDTQYF
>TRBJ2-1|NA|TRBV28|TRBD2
TGTGCCAGCAGTTTAGCTTCTTTGAGCGGGAGTGGCAATGAGCAGTTCTTC
CASSLASLSGSGNEQFF
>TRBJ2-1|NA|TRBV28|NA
TGTGCCAGCAGCCGTACCCGAAATTACTGGGAGCAGTTCTTC
CASSRTRNYWEQFF
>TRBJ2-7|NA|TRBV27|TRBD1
TGTGCCAGCAGTTCGTCCGGGACAGGATACGAGCAGTACTTC
CASSSSGTGYEQYF
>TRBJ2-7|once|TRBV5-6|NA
TGTGCCAGCAGCTATACGCCGGGACAATCCTACGAGCAGTACTTC
CASSYTPGQSYEQYF
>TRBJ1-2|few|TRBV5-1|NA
TGCGCCAGCAGCTTGGCTTGGGCGGAGGACGGCTACACCTTC
CASSLAWAEDGYTF
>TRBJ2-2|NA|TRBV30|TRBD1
TGTGCCTGGAATTTCCGGGACAGGGGTGAAACCGGGGAGCTGTTTTTT
CAWNFRDRGETGELFF
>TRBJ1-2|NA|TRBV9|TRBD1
TGTGCCAGCAGCGTTAGACAGGGGGCGACGGTTGGCTACACCTTC
CASSVRQGATVGYTF
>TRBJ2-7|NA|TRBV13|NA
TGTGCCAGCAGCGCGGCCCGGGACTCAAGAGGGTTGGAGCAGTACTTC
CASSAARDSRGLEQYF
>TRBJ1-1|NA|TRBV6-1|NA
TGTGCCACCCTAGAGGAGAACACTGAAGCTTTCTTT
CATLEENTEAFF